These T cell receptor beta chains were read from a single sample in a study of T cell changes during pregnancy in multiple sclerosis. Clones were read by immunoSEQ multiplex PCR, and TCRdb kept only the in-frame ones, dropping some. The sample holds 30,000 to 35,000 clones; about 90% are singletons and the top ten take just over 4.5%. The material sequenced was CD8+ T cells from peripheral blood mononuclear cells, taken after pregnancy. Source of these receptors: a female donor with multiple sclerosis, enrolled in a pregnancy study. Both conserved end residues are part of each CDR3. The order of the fields is CDR3 length, V gene, J gene, CDR3 protein.

>16|TRBV27|TRBJ2-5
CASSPRGLEYQETQYF
>15|TRBV4-3|TRBJ2-7
CASSQDRPGGYEQYF
>16|TRBV27|TRBJ2-7
CASSFWGTSQGYEQYF
>18|TRBV27|TRBJ1-1
CASSLSSPWAGENTEAFF
>19|TRBV14|TRBJ2-2
CASSQYPASGGSNTGELFF
>15|TRBV6-4|TRBJ1-2
CASSESGTGVEGYTF
>15|TRBV4-2|TRBJ2-4
CASSVSGTGVDIQYF
>15|TRBV27|TRBJ1-4
CASRNQTGVREKLFF
>16|TRBV7-8|TRBJ1-2
CASSFSQGRVDYGYTF
>15|TRBV2|TRBJ2-7
CASSDVVGPPGEQYF
>13|TRBV7-2|TRBJ1-1
CASSLEGVTEAFF
>11|TRBV7-9|TRBJ2-5
CASRNEQTQYF
>14|TRBV9|TRBJ2-5
CASSVQGTEETQYF
>15|TRBV11-2|TRBJ1-2
CASSLTGNSNYGYTF
>14|TRBV6-5|TRBJ2-2
CASSYSSYSGELFF
>13|TRBV7-9|TRBJ1-1
CASSLATNTEAFF
>15|TRBV5-1|TRBJ2-5
CASSSGTSGQETQYF
>14|TRBV4-2|TRBJ2-7
CASSQGDRGWEQYF
>15|TRBV9|TRBJ2-3
CASSPGTSLTDTQYF
>15|TRBV11-2|TRBJ1-2
CASSLDRGPNYGYTF
>15|TRBV4-3|TRBJ2-7
CASSQVLAESYEQYF
>17|TRBV4-3|TRBJ2-4
CASSQDLKGAYQNIQYF
>13|TRBV4-2|TRBJ1-2
CASSQGQGYGYTF
>15|TRBV4-3|TRBJ1-4
CASRWAVATNEKLFF
>11|TRBV19|TRBJ1-2
CASTGGQGYTF
>15|TRBV7-8|TRBJ1-3
CASSWDSSSGNTIYF
>15|TRBV18|TRBJ1-1
CASSLLRDIGTEAFF